Below, one TCR beta chain is given with its context. Its target is unknown. This entry comes from a study of chemoradiotherapy in HPV16-positive cancers. The wider study: Functional T-cell assays on two HPV16-positive patients' cells defined candidate HPV-specific clones and common TCR motifs. General study findings and limits: Better recurrence-free survival went with HPV-responsive T-cell expansion in HPV16-positive patients. Candidate HPV-specific clones and E7-related TCR motifs grew in tumor during treatment.

V was pared by 5 bases and J by 7 bases, with 6 bases of the junction left unmatched. Germline V CDR1 and CDR2: GTSNPN, SVGIG (reference sequence). The CDR3 covers 12 residues. Sequencing used immunoSEQ multiplex PCR; TCRdb keeps in-frame clones, though not all of them. The repertoire holds more than 8,000 clones, approximately 80% seen once, with less than 12% in the top ten. Over chemoradiotherapy, repertoires were sampled more than once. The chain links TRBV30 to TRBJ1-1, with 8 bases that match TRBD1. This receptor was identified in a human donor with HPV-associated anogenital cancer. The biological material was taken from a patient who underwent chemoradiotherapy. CDR3 in DNA: TGTGCCTGGGCCGGGACAGGAAATGAAGCTTTCTTT. Protein sequence: CAWAGTGNEAFF.